These T cell receptor beta chains were read from a single sample in a study of blood T cell repertoires in COVID-19. Sequenced by immunoSEQ multiplex PCR; TCRdb stores in-frame clones only, minus some. Counted here are 130,000 or so clones, 88% occurring once; the ten biggest clones make up 7.5% to 8%. The sequencing sample was made of peripheral blood. These receptors were collected from a man aged 50-60 years with acute or convalescent COVID-19. CDR3s include the opening cysteine and the closing phenylalanine or tryptophan. D genes are given only for firm matches. Expanded clones are given a class, and other clones once, few, many or no size at all.

J gene,V gene,D gene,clone size,CDR3 DNA,CDR3 protein
TRBJ2-1,TRBV6-5,TRBD1,.,TGTGCCAGCAGAGGGACAGGGGTCAATGAGCAGTTCTTC,CASRGTGVNEQFF
TRBJ2-1,TRBV7-9,TRBD2,.,TGTGCCAGCAGCTCCACTCTAGCGGGACTCTTTTACAATGAGCAGTTCTTC,CASSSTLAGLFYNEQFF
TRBJ2-3,TRBV24-1,.,.,TGTGCCACCAGTGAACCGGGACTTGACACAGATACGCAGTATTTT,CATSEPGLDTDTQYF
TRBJ2-6,TRBV25-1,.,.,TGTGCCAGCAGTGTCGCACCAGAACTGGACAAGTCTGGCCAACACCTGACTTTC,CASSVAPELDKSGQHLTF
TRBJ1-5,TRBV30,TRBD1,.,TGTGCCTGGAGGGCCGCCGACAGGGCCAATCAGCCCCAGCATTTT,CAWRAADRANQPQHF
TRBJ2-7,TRBV9,.,few,TGTGCCAGCAGCCCCCGCGCACAGGGCGACGAGCAGTACTTC,CASSPRAQGDEQYF
TRBJ1-2,TRBV5-5,.,.,TGTGCCAGCAGCTTGGCAACAGGCTTTGATGGCTACACCTTC,CASSLATGFDGYTF
TRBJ1-2,TRBV15,TRBD1,few,TGTGCCACCAGCAGGACCGGGACAGGGGGCGTTAATGGCTACACCTTC,CATSRTGTGGVNGYTF
TRBJ2-7,TRBV5-6,TRBD2,.,TGTGCCAGCAGCGGCCGACTAGCGGGAGGGTCAAATCGGGACTACGAGCAGTACTTC,CASSGRLAGGSNRDYEQYF
TRBJ2-2,TRBV18,.,.,TGTGCCAGCTCACCATTCGCGGGGAGAGGCACCGGGGAGCTGTTTTTT,CASSPFAGRGTGELFF
TRBJ2-3,TRBV5-1,TRBD1,.,TGCGCCAGCATACCGGCGGGACAGGGGACCGATACGCAGTATTTT,CASIPAGQGTDTQYF
TRBJ1-6,TRBV11-2,.,.,TGTGCCAGCAGCCTACAGGGTATTAATTCACCCCTCCACTTT,CASSLQGINSPLHF
TRBJ2-3,TRBV7-2,.,.,TGTGCCAGCAGCTTAGCCCCCTCGGGGGCAGATACGCAGTATTTT,CASSLAPSGADTQYF
TRBJ1-5,TRBV19,.,.,TGTGCCAGTAGTCTGCTGGGGGGGGCAGGACAGCCCCAGCATTTT,CASSLLGGAGQPQHF
TRBJ2-3,TRBV10-3,TRBD1,.,TGTGCCATCGGGATGACAGGGGACACAGATACGCAGTATTTT,CAIGMTGDTDTQYF
TRBJ2-1,TRBV27,.,.,TGTGCCAGCAGTACATCCCTGATCTCCTACAATGAGCAGTTCTTC,CASSTSLISYNEQFF
TRBJ1-1,TRBV9,.,.,TGTGCCAGCAGCGTATGGACAGCTGAAGCTTTCTTT,CASSVWTAEAFF
TRBJ2-1,TRBV5-1,TRBD1,once,TGCGCCAGCAGCCGGGACAGGGGAAGCAATGAGCAGTTCTTC,CASSRDRGSNEQFF
TRBJ2-7,TRBV10-3,TRBD1,.,TGTGCCATCAGTGATTGGGGGACAGTTTGGGTCTACGAGCAGTACTTC,CAISDWGTVWVYEQYF
TRBJ2-1,TRBV25-1,.,.,TGTGCCAGCAGTGCAGGGTATCGGCAGTTCTTC,CASSAGYRQFF
TRBJ2-7,TRBV29-1,TRBD2,.,TGCAGCGCGGGGGGGGGATTACTCCACGAGCAGTACTTC,CSAGGGLLHEQYF
TRBJ2-7,TRBV19,.,.,TGTGCCAGTAGTATGAGGGCCCCCCACGAGCAGTACTTC,CASSMRAPHEQYF
TRBJ1-1,TRBV19,TRBD1,once,TGTGCCAGTAGTATTGGGACAGCAGAAGCTTTCTTT,CASSIGTAEAFF
TRBJ1-2,TRBV19,TRBD1,.,TGTGCCAGTAGTAGGGACAGGGGGTACGAGAGCTACACCTTC,CASSRDRGYESYTF
TRBJ2-1,TRBV6-8,TRBD2,.,TGTGCCAGCAGTTACTCGACGGGAGGGCCGAATGAGCAGTTCTTC,CASSYSTGGPNEQFF
TRBJ2-7,TRBV30,TRBD2,.,TGTGCCTGGAGTGTACGGACTAGCGGGAGGGCCTCCTACGAGCAGTACTTC,CAWSVRTSGRASYEQYF
TRBJ2-2,TRBV15,.,.,TGTGCCACCAGCAGAGACAGGGTCGTCACCGGGGAGCTGTTTTTT,CATSRDRVVTGELFF
TRBJ2-3,TRBV10-3,TRBD2,once,TGTGCCATCACCGAGGGCCTAGCGGGAGGAGGCACAGATACGCAGTATTTT,CAITEGLAGGGTDTQYF